What follows describes a single T cell receptor beta chain. No antigen is known for it. This entry belongs to a study of cytomegalovirus exposure and HLA in healthy donors. Looking at the study overall: Earlier findings included roughly 120 million unique TCR beta sequences obtained from around 180 million T cells. General study points: A prior analysis recorded that most TCR beta V segments were productive about 90% or about 30% of the time. At a 0.05 false discovery rate, a later analysis found roughly 17,000 TCR beta sequences to be associated with HLA alleles. The study recorded 150 to 200 TCR beta chains that were cytomegalovirus-associated.

A multiplex PCR was run with 60 Vbeta primers and 13 Jbeta primers. Assay used: immunoSEQ multiplex PCR; TCRdb lists only in-frame clones, some missing. The data hold about 130,000 clones, with 80% observed a single time. The CDR3 is made up of 14 amino acids. CDR1 and CDR2 from the germline V gene are SGDLS and YYNGEE. The sample consisted of PBMCs. The clonotype comes from a man aged 25 to 45 in good health. This chain links TRBV9 with TRBJ2-5; 11 nucleotides agree with TRBD2. The DNA end lines up better with TRBJ2-7; the J call may be wrong. The DNA for the CDR3 is TGTGCCAGCAGCACGGGACTAGCGGCCTACGAGCAGTACTTC. Its protein product is CASSTGLAAYEQYF.